The 27 T cell receptor beta chains presented below share a single source sample, sequenced in a study of control samples from healthy donors and cancer patients (dated by TCRdb to 2018 to 2020). The protocol used for the library was the immunoSEQ multiplex PCR assay. The clones in this table, taken by TCRdb from immuneACCESS, are in-frame only. Not every clone is retained; where verified, under half of the shortfall comes from an unresolved V gene, and the cause of the rest is unknown. The sample table holds about 110,000 clones, of which 90% were seen once. Approximately 4% of the sample rests with the top ten. The specimen was blood. Source of these receptors: a human donor in good health. The donor label of this sample is uncertain.

The chain employs TRBV11-2 and TRBJ1-2; no clear D. CDR3 size: 13 residues. Trimming left V 2 bases short and J 8 bases short, with 12 bases between. CDR1 SGHAT and CDR2 FQNNGV come from the germline V gene. CDR3 in DNA: TGTGCCAGCAGCTTATTCTTGCCCCAAGGCTACACCTTC. Translating gives CASSLFLPQGYTF.

The gene calls are TRBV6-5 and TRBJ2-1, with 9 nucleotides matching TRBD2. This CDR3 is built from 16 residues. J lost 7 bases, V lost 1 base, and 8 bases had no gene match. Germline CDR1 and CDR2: MNHEY and SVGAGI. The CDR3 here is CASSYLAGDSRNEQFF. CDR3 sequence (DNA): TGTGCCAGCAGTTACTTAGCGGGGGATTCCCGGAATGAGCAGTTCTTC.

V usage is TRBV6-1 and J usage is TRBJ1-6, with TRBD1 matching 12 bases. The germline CDR1 and CDR2 sequences are MNHNS and SASEGT. The CDR3 contains 19 residues. V trimming: 4 bases; J trimming: 8 bases; junction bases outside the gene matches: 15. The CDR3 is CASSGSPGQGANSYSPLHF. CDR3 bases: TGTGCCAGCAGTGGGTCGCCGGGACAGGGGGCAAATAGTTATTCACCCCTCCACTTT.

The J gene is TRBJ2-3, the V gene TRBV7-9; perhaps TRBD1 as D (6 bases). Trimming shortened V by 4 bases and J by 6 bases, and 11 bases separated the two germline ends. The CDR3 is 13 amino acids. The germline gives CDR1 SEHNR, CDR2 FQNEAQ (reference sequence). DNA for the CDR3: TGTGCCAGCAGCTCCGCAGGGGCCGATACGCAGTATTTT. Translating it yields CASSSAGADTQYF. The full variable domain, its missing parts supplied by reference TRBV7-9 and TRBJ2-3, is DTGVSQNPRHKITKRGQNVTFRCDPISEHNRLYWYRQTLGQGPEFLTYFQNEAQLEKSRLLSDRFSAERPKGSFSTLEIQRTEQGDSAMYLCASSSAGADTQYFGPGTRLTVL.

V usage is TRBV6-5 and J usage is TRBJ1-1; D uncertain. The CDR3 sequence is 16 residues long. CDR1 is MNHEY, CDR2 SVGAGI, per germline. V gave up 4 bases and J gave up 3 bases, with 18 bases separating them. The CDR3 loop is CASSLGAGRGYTEAFF. DNA for the CDR3: TGTGCCAGCAGTTTAGGCGCAGGCCGGGGATACACTGAAGCTTTCTTT.

The V gene is TRBV9, the J gene TRBJ1-1, with D perhaps matching TRBD1 (6 bases). The V gene lost 4 bases and the J gene lost 0 bases, with 10 bases spanning the gap. Germline V gene sequence: CDR1 SGDLS, CDR2 YYNGEE. This CDR3 contains 14 residues. The CDR3 DNA reads as TGTGCCAGCAGCATCAGGGGTATGAACACTGAAGCTTTCTTT. It is translated as CASSIRGMNTEAFF.

The count of this clone is one. The V call is TRBV18, the J call TRBJ1-1; 9 bases line up with TRBD1. V was pared by 0 bases and J by 1 base, with 6 bases of the junction left unmatched. The CDR3 sequence is 17 residues long. CDR1 and CDR2 (germline): KGHSH, LQKENI. The CDR3 nucleotides are TGTGCCAGCTCACCACCGGTACAGGGGGCGAGGAACACTGAAGCTTTCTTT. Amino acids: CASSPPVQGARNTEAFF.

The chain employs TRBV10-3 and TRBJ2-3, with TRBD2 matching over 14 bases. Germline CDR1 reads ENHRY; CDR2 reads SYGVKD. J was trimmed by 0 bases and V by 4 bases; bases with no gene match: 6. The CDR3 contains 18 residues. The CDR3 DNA reads TGTGCCATCAGTGGGCCGGGACTAGCGGGGGCAAGCACAGATACGCAGTATTTT. Its translation: CAISGPGLAGASTDTQYF.

This clone has a single count. The V call is TRBV19, the J call TRBJ1-3; D gene ambiguous. V lost 8 bases and J 0 bases, leaving 14 bases between the germline ends. This CDR3 region has 15 residues. The germline gives CDR1 LNHDA, CDR2 SQIVND (reference sequence). As DNA, the CDR3 is TGTGCCAGTCGCACTGGGAGCTTCTCTGGAAACACCATATATTTT. Translated, it gives CASRTGSFSGNTIYF.

This chain uses TRBV18 with TRBJ1-6; D perhaps matches TRBD1 (5 bases). Deletions cut 10 bases from V and 7 bases from J, with 14 bases between. This CDR3 is built from 13 residues. CDR1 is KGHSH and CDR2 is LQKENI in the germline V gene. DNA of the CDR3: TGTGCCACCCGGGGGGTTTTGAATTCACCCCTCCACTTT. Protein sequence: CATRGVLNSPLHF.

The gene calls are TRBV6-5 and TRBJ2-5; 9 nucleotides align to TRBD2. Trimming at V came to 6 bases and at J to 0 bases, leaving 5 bases not matched to a gene. CDR3 length equals 15 residues. The germline CDR1 and CDR2 sequences are MNHEY and SVGAGI. CDR3: CASRRSGGYQETQYF. CDR3 in DNA: TGTGCCAGCAGAAGGAGCGGGGGGTACCAAGAGACCCAGTACTTC.

V is TRBV10-3 and J is TRBJ1-2, with D possibly being TRBD1 (6 bases). V was trimmed by 7 bases and J by 4 bases, leaving 10 bases between them. Germline V gene sequence: CDR1 ENHRY, CDR2 SYGVKD. The CDR3 is 12 amino acids. This chain's CDR3 is CAINDRSYGYTF. The CDR3 DNA is TGTGCCATCAATGACAGGAGCTATGGCTACACCTTC.

The gene calls are TRBV28 and TRBJ2-1; either TRBD1 or TRBD2 may fit D (5 bases each). V lost 5 bases and J lost 5, with 13 bases in between. From germline, CDR1 is MDHEN and CDR2 SYDVKM. CDR3 length equals 14 residues. CDR3 amino acids: CASSLDRGDNEQFF. CDR3 nucleotide sequence: TGTGCCAGCAGTCTCGACCGGGGCGACAATGAGCAGTTCTTC.

This clone has only one observation. The rearrangement links TRBV11-1 to TRBJ2-1; D not certain. The CDR3 runs 12 residues. Germline V lookup: CDR1 SGHAT, CDR2 FQDESV (reference sequence). Trimming removed 3 bases from V and 7 bases from J, with 7 bases in between. CDR3 loop: CASSLVSNEQFF. The DNA of the CDR3 is TGTGCCAGCAGCTTGGTCTCAAATGAGCAGTTCTTC.

The chain links TRBV30 to TRBJ2-4, with D perhaps TRBD2 (5 bases). The CDR3 totals 14 residues. Trimming left V 3 bases short and J 9 bases short, with 18 bases between. CDR1 and CDR2 from the germline V gene are GTSNPN and SVGIG (reference sequence). CDR3 sequence: CAWRNLGVDGIQYF. CDR3 DNA: TGTGCCTGGAGGAATCTCGGGGTGGACGGCATTCAGTACTTC.

Note on this clone: In the same sample, other DNA sequences code for this CDR3. J is TRBJ1-5 and V is TRBV29-1, with no clear D. In germline, CDR1 is SQVTM, CDR2 ANQGSEA. The CDR3 runs to 10 residues. Trimming took 4 bases from V and 5 from J, leaving 3 bases between them. The chain's CDR3 is CSVGDQPQHF. DNA for the CDR3: TGCAGCGTTGGCGATCAGCCCCAGCATTTT.

The J gene is TRBJ2-7, the V gene TRBV21-1; the DNA was not used to check the table's D call, TRBD2. TRBV21-1 is flagged as a pseudogene. This CDR3 spans 18 amino acids. The CDR3 loop is CASSKVFRLAGGLYEQYF. The DNA for the CDR3 is TGTGCCAGCAGCAAAGTGTTCCGACTAGCGGGGGGGTTGTACGAGCAGTACTTC.

The chain is built from TRBV7-9 and TRBJ2-3; D remains unclear. V dropped 3 bases and J dropped 3 bases, with 4 bases sitting between them. Germline V gene data show CDR1 as SEHNR and CDR2 as FQNEAQ (reference sequence). The CDR3 consists of 12 residues. CDR3 bases: TGTGCCAGCAGCTTCTTTACAGATACGCAGTATTTT. It encodes CASSFFTDTQYF.

This chain links TRBV30 with TRBJ1-1, with D unclear. Trimming stripped 6 bases from V and 0 bases from J, with 8 bases between. This CDR3 has 12 residues. The germline gives CDR1 GTSNPN, CDR2 SVGIG (reference sequence). CDR3 sequence: CACGHMNTEAFF. In nucleotides, the CDR3 is TGTGCCTGCGGTCACATGAACACTGAAGCTTTCTTT.

V is TRBV9 and J is TRBJ2-3; D gene unclear. This CDR3 is 12 amino acids long. Germline V lookup: CDR1 SGDLS, CDR2 YYNGEE. V shed 4 bases and J shed 6 bases, with 9 bases lying between them. The chain's CDR3 is CASSSERDTQYF. CDR3 nucleotide sequence: TGTGCCAGCAGCTCAGAACGGGATACGCAGTATTTT.

The rearrangement joins TRBV3-1 (or the pseudogene TRBV3-2) to TRBJ2-3; D is possibly TRBD2 (6 bases). Germline V gives CDR1 LGHDT, CDR2 YNNKEL (reference sequence). The CDR3 totals 16 residues. Trimming removed 1 base from V and 1 base from J, with 12 bases in between. DNA of the CDR3: TGTGCCAGCAGCCAAGTGTGGTCGGGGGGCACAGATACGCAGTATTTT. Encoded protein: CASSQVWSGGTDTQYF.

This clone came up a few times. The CDR3 coding sequence is TGTGCCAGCAGCTTATCAGGGCATGAGCAGTTCTTC. Translation: CASSLSGHEQFF. The chain employs TRBV7-2 and TRBJ2-1, with D possibly being TRBD1 (5 bases). CDR1 and CDR2 from the germline V gene are SGHTA and FQGNSA. Trimming cost V 2 bases and J 8 bases, with 7 bases left between them. There are 12 residues in the CDR3.

The chain uses TRBV28 and TRBJ2-7, with 8 positions matching TRBD1. The CDR3 totals 17 residues. V shed 3 bases and J 3 bases; nucleotides not matched to a gene: 13. Germline values: CDR1 MDHEN, CDR2 SYDVKM. The chain's CDR3 is CASSFPRTGSLYYEQYF. CDR3 sequence (DNA): TGTGCCAGCAGTTTCCCCCGGACAGGGTCCCTCTACTACGAGCAGTACTTC.

The genes are TRBV5-8 and TRBJ1-2; 7 bases are shared with TRBD1. J gave up 7 bases and V 0 bases, and 12 bases lay outside the gene matches. The germline V gene has CDR1 SGHTS and CDR2 YDEGEE. The CDR3 is 16 amino acids. CDR3 nucleotides: TGTGCCAGCAGCTTGGCTCCCTGGACAGGAATCGCTGGCTACACCTTC. Amino acids: CASSLAPWTGIAGYTF.

This chain connects TRBV21-1 to TRBJ1-4; the D call in the table, TRBD1, was not verified against the DNA. TRBV21-1 is an annotated pseudogene. CDR3 length: 15 residues. The CDR3 loop is CASSSTTATNEKLFF. The CDR3, as DNA: TGTGCCAGCAGCAGTACGACAGCAACTAATGAAAAACTGTTTTTT.

V gene TRBV5-1 combines with J gene TRBJ2-1; 8 bases are a match to TRBD1. This CDR3 has 16 amino acids. The germline gives CDR1 SGHRS, CDR2 YFSETQ. Germline trimming cut 7 bases from V and 5 bases from J; bases unmatched to any gene: 14. Here the CDR3 DNA reads TGCGCCAGCTCCCCGGGACAGGCCGCTTCGGACAATGAGCAGTTCTTC. The encoded protein is CASSPGQAASDNEQFF. Using reference TRBV5-1 and TRBJ2-1 for the parts outside the CDR3, the full variable domain is KAGVTQTPRYLIKTRGQQVTLSCSPISGHRSVSWYQQTPGQGLQFLFEYFSETQRNKGNFPGRFSGRQFSNSRSEMNVSTLELGDSALYLCASSPGQAASDNEQFFGPGTRLTVL.

This sequence joins TRBV29-1 and TRBJ1-1; D remains ambiguous. The V end was cut by 3 bases, the J end by 3 bases, with 5 bases between. CDR3 length equals 11 residues. CDR1 and CDR2 from the germline V gene are SQVTM and ANQGSEA. The CDR3 nucleotides are TGCAGCGTTGATAGCTACACTGAAGCTTTCTTT. Encoded protein: CSVDSYTEAFF.